The 7 T cell receptor beta chains below were found in one sample sequenced in a study of shared clonotypes between healthy human individuals. Generated by immunoSEQ multiplex PCR, the TCRdb table keeps only in-frame clones and is missing some. Of about 1 million clones listed, around 76% are singletons. Sequencing was carried out using memory CD4+ T cells sorted from blood. Stated subset: CD45RA-negative fraction. All receptors derive from a man in his late teens or twenties in good health.

This sequence joins TRBV7-3 and TRBJ2-5; 7 bases line up with TRBD2. This CDR3 region has 15 residues. V was pared by 2 bases and J by 2 bases, with 5 bases of the junction left unmatched. Looked up from germline, CDR1 is SGHTA and CDR2 is FQGTGA. CDR3: CASSLGLGGQETQYF. CDR3 DNA sequence: TGTGCCAGCAGCTTAGGTCTCGGGGGGCAAGAGACCCAGTACTTC.

The genes are TRBV29-1 and TRBJ2-1, with D perhaps assigned TRBD1 or TRBD2 (7 bases each). Trimming took 4 bases from V and 5 from J, leaving 15 bases between them. CDR1 SQVTM and CDR2 ANQGSEA come from the germline V gene. This CDR3 contains 14 residues. CDR3 sequence (DNA): TGCAGCGTTGTCGGGGGGCAGGGGGACAATGAGCAGTTCTTC. Translated: CSVVGGQGDNEQFF.

The genes are TRBV4-3 and TRBJ1-1, with 8 bases identical to TRBD1. In germline, CDR1 is LGHNA, CDR2 YSLEER. The CDR3 has 12 residues. With 1 base clipped from V and 11 bases from J, the junction kept 3 bases outside the gene matches. This CDR3 is CASSQGTGSAFF. CDR3 in DNA: TGCGCCAGCAGCCAAGGGACAGGGAGCGCTTTCTTT.

The chain couples TRBV5-1 to TRBJ1-1, with no clear D. CDR1 is SGHRS and CDR2 is YFSETQ in the germline V gene. The ends were cut back, 0 bases at V and 1 base at J, with 13 bases in the middle. This CDR3 is built from 16 residues. CDR3 in DNA: TGCGCCAGCAGCTTGGGGCATTCCACTCAGAACACTGAAGCTTTCTTT. The encoded protein is CASSLGHSTQNTEAFF.

The genes are TRBV7-2 and TRBJ2-7, with D maybe TRBD1 (6 bases). Trimming left V 4 bases short and J 5 bases short, with 15 bases between. The germline CDR1 and CDR2 sequences are SGHTA and FQGNSA. The CDR3 runs to 14 residues. The CDR3 protein is CASSSQQGAHEQYF. DNA for the CDR3: TGTGCCAGCAGCTCACAACAGGGTGCCCACGAGCAGTACTTC.

J is TRBJ1-4 and V is TRBV6-6, with D possibly matching TRBD1 (5 bases). The CDR3 is made up of 13 amino acids. Trimming took 11 bases from V and 8 from J, leaving 18 bases between them. The germline V gene has CDR1 MNHNY and CDR2 SVGAGI (reference sequence). The CDR3 DNA reads TGTGCCGGACGACAGCACGGGGACGAAAAACTGTTTTTT. Translated: CAGRQHGDEKLFF.

This chain links TRBV10-3 with TRBJ2-3, with 9 bases identical to TRBD2. The J segment lost 1 base and the V segment lost 5 bases, leaving 10 bases of the junction unmatched. The CDR3 spans 17 residues. Germline assignment: CDR1 ENHRY and CDR2 SYGVKD. Written as DNA, the CDR3 is TGTGCCATCAGTCTCCTTGGACAGCGGGAGGGCACAGATACGCAGTATTTT. This translates into CAISLLGQREGTDTQYF.